A single sample is the source of the 19 T cell receptor beta chains below, sequenced in a study of blood T cells in healthy people across ages. Then a second PCR, running about 6 to 11 cycles, was carried out with a sample-barcoded 5' primer and a J-beta primer mix. TCRdb itself ran the 5' RACE reads through MiXCR, one entry per CDR3 protein. The data show some 640,000 distinct CDR3 sequences, about 30% seen once. The sequencing sample was made of blood. The receptor source for this set is a woman aged 80 or over in good health.

In regard to this clonotype: Sequence at one end of the junction differs from germline and may be a read error. V is TRBV15 and J is TRBJ2-6, with D perhaps matching TRBD1 (6 bases). This CDR3 is 15 amino acids long. Germline V gene data show CDR1 as LNHNV and CDR2 as YYDKDF (reference sequence). For the CDR3, the DNA is TGTGCCACCAGCAGGGACAGCTCTGGGGCCAACGTCCGGACTTTC. Translating gives CATSRDSSGANVRTF.

This sequence joins TRBV29-1 and TRBJ1-3; D call uncertain. The length of the CDR3 is 12 residues. V gave up 3 bases and J gave up 2 bases, with 5 bases separating them. Germline V gene lookup returns CDR1 SQVTM and CDR2 ANQGSEA. The chain's CDR3 is CSVDSAGNTIYF. The CDR3 bases are TGCAGCGTTGACAGCGCTGGAAACACCATATATTTT.

This clonotype was seen ten or more times. The J gene is TRBJ2-7, the V gene TRBV20-1, with a weak D call TRBD1 (5 bases). This CDR3 is built from 13 residues. V dropped 3 bases and J dropped 5 bases, with 14 bases sitting between them. Germline V lookup: CDR1 DFQATT, CDR2 SNEGSKA (reference sequence). The CDR3: CSASQGFSHEQYF. For the CDR3, the DNA is TGCAGTGCTAGCCAGGGCTTTAGCCACGAGCAGTACTTC.

This clonotype was seen a few times. A read error may explain this, as a much larger clone is one base away. The chain employs TRBV12-3 or TRBV12-4 and TRBJ2-3; D may be TRBD2 (5 bases). The V gene lost 4 bases and the J gene lost 5 bases, with 16 bases spanning the gap. The CDR3 is 15 residues long. The CDR3 loop reads CASSSSRGFRDTQYF. The DNA for the CDR3 is TGTGCCAGCAGTTCCTCTCGGGGTTTTAGAGATACGCAGTATTTT.

This clonotype was seen at least ten times. The V and J genes are TRBV29-1 and TRBJ1-2; D uncertain. The V gene's germline CDR1 is SQVTM and CDR2 ANQGSEA. This CDR3 comprises 13 residues. Trimming removed 4 bases from V and 7 bases from J, with 16 bases in between. The CDR3, as DNA: TGCAGCGTTGCTTCGAAGGGTATGAGTGGCTACACCTTC. This sequence encodes CSVASKGMSGYTF.

This clonotype was detected many times. CDR3 sequence (DNA): TGTGCCAGCAGCCCCAGGACATCCCCATTTATCACAGATACGCAGTATTTT. This sequence encodes CASSPRTSPFITDTQYF. The rearrangement links TRBV3-1 to TRBJ2-3; D might be TRBD1 (5 bases). The V and J ends lost 4 bases and 2 bases respectively, with 19 bases between them. The CDR3 extends over 17 amino acids. The germline V gene has CDR1 LGHDT and CDR2 YNNKEL (reference sequence).

The chain uses TRBV27 and TRBJ2-4; D is possibly TRBD2 (6 bases). Germline lookup yields CDR1 MNHEY and CDR2 SMNVEV (reference sequence). This CDR3 region has 12 residues. V dropped 5 bases and J dropped 13 bases, with 15 bases sitting between them. CDR3 in amino acids: CASSPQGLEQYF. For the CDR3, the DNA is TGTGCCAGCAGTCCCCAGGGACTTGAGCAGTACTTC.

This sequence joins TRBV12-3 or TRBV12-4 and TRBJ1-5; 9 bases match TRBD1. V lost 6 bases and J lost 1; bases outside the gene matches: 1. There are 14 residues in the CDR3. CDR3 coding DNA: TGTGCCAGCAGGGACAGGGGAAGCAATCAGCCCCAGCATTTT. Translating gives CASRDRGSNQPQHF.

This sequence joins TRBV6-6 and TRBJ2-3; TRBD1 is a possible D gene (5 bases). V lost 0 bases and J 2 bases, leaving 15 bases between the germline ends. The CDR3 consists of 17 residues. Per germline, CDR1 MNHNY and CDR2 SVGAGI (reference sequence). The DNA for the CDR3 is TGTGCCAGCAGTTACTCGGGGCAGGGAAGGGCCACAGATACGCAGTATTTT. It translates to CASSYSGQGRATDTQYF.

This clonotype has ten or more counts. The chain recombines TRBV10-3 with TRBJ2-7; 7 nucleotides align to TRBD1. CDR1 ENHRY and CDR2 SYGVKD come from the germline V gene. V shed 6 bases and J 5 bases; nucleotides not matched to a gene: 1. The CDR3 contains 11 residues. CDR3 nucleotides: TGTGCCATCAGACAGGGGAACGAGCAGTACTTC. As protein: CAIRQGNEQYF.

In its sample, this clonotype was seen many times. The V and J genes are TRBV25-1 and TRBJ2-6; D gene ambiguous. The length of the CDR3 is 14 residues. The germline V and J ends were trimmed by 4 bases and 4 bases, with 8 bases remaining between them. Per germline, CDR1 MGHDK and CDR2 SYGVNS. The CDR3 coding sequence is TGTGCCAGCAGTGCGGCAGGAGGGGCCAACGTCCTGACTTTC. Its protein is CASSAAGGANVLTF.

The chain recombines TRBV5-7 with TRBJ2-7, with 9 bases lining up with TRBD1. TRBV5-7 is noted as an ORF with a role that remains uncertain. CDR3 size: 14 residues. The V segment lost 2 bases and the J segment 2 bases; nucleotides outside the gene matches: 2. CDR3 nucleotide sequence: TGTGCCAGCAGCTTCACAGGGGGCCCCTACGAGCAGTACTTC. This gives the protein CASSFTGGPYEQYF.

This clonotype has only a few counts. The genes are TRBV5-1 and TRBJ2-2; D unclear. V lost 4 bases and J 7 bases, leaving 8 bases between the germline ends. Germline lookup yields CDR1 SGHRS and CDR2 YFSETQ. The CDR3 is made up of 12 amino acids. The CDR3 coding sequence is TGCGCCAGCAGCAGGACCGTCGGGGAGCTGTTTTTT. Translating it yields CASSRTVGELFF.

The rearrangement joins TRBV5-6 to TRBJ2-5, with 9 bases aligning to TRBD2. The germline V gene encodes CDR1 SGHDT and CDR2 YYEEEE. The CDR3 spans 15 residues. Trimming took 1 base from V and 3 from J; bases not matched to a gene: 4. CDR3 loop: CASSLRGGAKETQYF. Here the CDR3 DNA reads TGTGCCAGCAGCTTGCGCGGGGGGGCCAAAGAGACCCAGTACTTC.

In this sample, this clonotype turned up many times. This chain uses TRBV7-9 with TRBJ2-3, with no clear D. V was trimmed by 5 bases and J by 8 bases, leaving 11 bases between them. In germline, CDR1 is SEHNR, CDR2 FQNEAQ (reference sequence). The CDR3 runs 12 residues. This chain's CDR3 is CASSPSLGTQYF. The CDR3 nucleotides are TGTGCCAGCAGCCCGAGTCTGGGTACGCAGTATTTT. Variable domain in full (rest from reference TRBV7-9 and TRBJ2-3): DTGVSQNPRHKITKRGQNVTFRCDPISEHNRLYWYRQTLGQGPEFLTYFQNEAQLEKSRLLSDRFSAERPKGSFSTLEIQRTEQGDSAMYLCASSPSLGTQYFGPGTRLTVL.

This sequence joins TRBV7-2 and TRBJ2-1; 11 bases match TRBD2. This CDR3 region has 14 residues. Germline assignment: CDR1 SGHTA and CDR2 FQGNSA. The V segment lost 5 bases and the J segment 13 bases; nucleotides outside the gene matches: 10. In DNA form, the CDR3 reads TGTGCCAGCAGCGCGAGCGTAGCGGGGGGGTCCCAGTTCTTC. This encodes CASSASVAGGSQFF. Together with reference TRBV7-2 and TRBJ2-1, the CDR3 gives the full variable domain: GAGVSQSPSNKVTEKGKDVELRCDPISGHTALYWYRQSLGQGLEFLIYFQGNSAPDKSGLPSDRFSAERTGGSVSTLTIQRTQQEDSAVYLCASSASVAGGSQFFGPGTRLTVL.

This chain joins TRBV25-1 and TRBJ2-3, with TRBD2 matching 13 bases. Trimming removed 1 base from V and 6 bases from J; junction bases left unmatched: 4. CDR1 and CDR2 (germline): MGHDK, SYGVNS. CDR3 length: 16 amino acids. CDR3 sequence: CASSEFTSGGADTQYF. The DNA for the CDR3 is TGTGCCAGCAGTGAATTCACTAGCGGGGGGGCGGATACGCAGTATTTT.

This clonotype was seen many times. The chain couples TRBV27 to TRBJ1-2, with 7 bases fitting TRBD1. The CDR3 runs 15 residues. V trimming: 5 bases; J trimming: 3 bases; junction bases outside the gene matches: 9. The germline gives CDR1 MNHEY, CDR2 SMNVEV (reference sequence). DNA of the CDR3: TGTGCCAGCAGTCCCACCGGGACAGCCTACTATGGCTACACCTTC. It encodes CASSPTGTAYYGYTF.

The V gene is TRBV5-6, the J gene TRBJ2-5; D gene ambiguous. Germline CDR1 is SGHDT and CDR2 is YYEEEE. The ends were cut back, 2 bases at V and 9 bases at J, with 8 bases in the middle. This CDR3 has 11 amino acids. The CDR3 region is CASSLGPAQYF. The CDR3 bases are TGTGCCAGCAGCTTAGGACCCGCCCAGTACTTC.